This T cell receptor (beta chain) was sequenced in a study of blood T cell repertoires in COVID-19. Study overall: In each case, the material was cDNA or gDNA derived from T cells, B-cell-depleted T cells, or PBMCs.

Those enrolled in Seattle joined during active infection and were followed longitudinally afterward. The CDR3 consists of 13 residues. Per germline, CDR1 MDHEN and CDR2 SYDVKM. Trimming removed 5 bases from V and 2 bases from J, with 9 bases in between. Original data processing: Reference gene primers were amplified, and this amplification served to estimate nucleated cell counts. Repertoires were generated with immunoSEQ multiplex PCR, while TCRdb's copy carries only in-frame clones and drops some. V, J and clone size reflect that table, while D and trimming were determined from the DNA. The sample holds more than 85,000 clones; 70% to 90% are singletons and the top ten take approximately 2%.

The genes are TRBV28 and TRBJ1-2, with D perhaps TRBD1 (6 bases). The clonotype originates from a man between 45 and 60 years old with COVID-19, enrolled during active disease. The specimen was peripheral blood. The CDR3 is CASSPGTNYGYTF. The CDR3 bases are TGTGCCAGCAGTCCCGGGACAAACTATGGCTACACCTTC.